This T cell receptor (beta chain) appears in the sequencing data of a study of blood T cell repertoires in COVID-19. The CDR3 consists of 15 residues. The ends were cut back, 4 bases at V and 2 bases at J, with 11 bases in the middle. The germline V gene has CDR1 MGHRA and CDR2 YSYEKL. Sequenced by immunoSEQ multiplex PCR; TCRdb stores in-frame clones only, minus some. The table records tens of thousands of clones, less than 90% of them present only once. The chain recombines TRBV4-1 with TRBJ2-2; D is unclear. Sample: peripheral blood. The clonotype comes from a man aged 45-60 years with acute or convalescent COVID-19. The CDR3 spells CASSPRETNTGELFF. The CDR3 bases are TGCGCCAGCAGCCCCCGTGAGACAAACACCGGGGAGCTGTTTTTT.